The clone carrying this T cell receptor (beta chain) has a handful of counts. The data derive from a study of blood T cells in healthy people across ages. PCR was performed a second time for roughly 6 to 12 cycles using a sample-barcoded 5' primer and a J-beta primer mix. Every cDNA was tagged by a template-switch adaptor with 12 random nucleotides. TCRdb analysed the 5' RACE reads with MiXCR anew, one entry per CDR3 protein. The profile shows approximately 960,000 distinct CDR3 sequences, about 29% of them singletons. The CDR3 is 13 residues long. V trimming: 2 bases; J trimming: 8 bases; junction bases outside the gene matches: 5. CDR1 MNHNY and CDR2 SVGAGI come from the germline V gene (reference sequence). The data were also submitted as part of a second study, on T cells of mothers and their children. Per that paper: Addition of sample barcodes and 2-4 random nucleotides occurred through the M1S primer of the second PCR.

The rearrangement joins TRBV6-6 to TRBJ1-2; 7 positions match TRBD1. This clonotype was sampled from a woman between 40 and 50 years old in good health. Sequences were obtained from blood. The CDR3 is CASSYQGEEGYTF. CDR3 in DNA: TGTGCCAGCAGTTACCAGGGGGAGGAGGGCTACACCTTC.